The clone carrying this T cell receptor beta chain was counted between two and nine times. These data are taken from a study of T cells after yellow fever vaccination. TCRdb reanalysed the 5' RACE reads using MiXCR and keeps one entry per CDR3 protein. The sample has about 310,000 distinct CDR3 sequences; 3.6% are singletons. Germline V lookup: CDR1 SQVTM, CDR2 ANQGSEA. The CDR3 is 14 residues long. The V end lost 0 bases, the J end lost 8 bases, and 16 bases lay between the germline ends. This TCR was sampled from a man younger than 30 who received the YFV17D yellow fever vaccine. V and J are TRBV29-1 and TRBJ1-1; no clear D. The sequenced sample was PBMCs, obtained on the day of the yellow fever booster vaccination. The CDR3 bases are TGCAGCGTTGAAGATCCCAGGACGGCTCTCGAAGCTTTCTTT. Its protein product is CSVEDPRTALEAFF.